The entry that follows covers one T cell receptor (beta chain) sequence. CDR1 and CDR2 (germline): KGHDR, SFDVKD. This CDR3 is 16 amino acids long. The ends were cut back, 8 bases at V and 0 bases at J, with 15 bases in the middle. This record comes from a study of control samples from healthy donors and cancer patients. TCRdb's copy holds only in-frame clones and misses some; the assay was immunoSEQ multiplex PCR. The table has 65,000 to 90,000 clones, approximately 89% seen once; the top ten hold about 18%. The clonotype originates from a man aged 45 to 65 in good health. The sequenced material came from blood. V is TRBV24-1 and J is TRBJ2-2; TRBD1 is a possible D gene (6 bases). This chain's CDR3 is CATMPGQGTNTGELFF. CDR3 DNA sequence: TGTGCCACCATGCCTGGGCAGGGGACGAACACCGGGGAGCTGTTTTTT.